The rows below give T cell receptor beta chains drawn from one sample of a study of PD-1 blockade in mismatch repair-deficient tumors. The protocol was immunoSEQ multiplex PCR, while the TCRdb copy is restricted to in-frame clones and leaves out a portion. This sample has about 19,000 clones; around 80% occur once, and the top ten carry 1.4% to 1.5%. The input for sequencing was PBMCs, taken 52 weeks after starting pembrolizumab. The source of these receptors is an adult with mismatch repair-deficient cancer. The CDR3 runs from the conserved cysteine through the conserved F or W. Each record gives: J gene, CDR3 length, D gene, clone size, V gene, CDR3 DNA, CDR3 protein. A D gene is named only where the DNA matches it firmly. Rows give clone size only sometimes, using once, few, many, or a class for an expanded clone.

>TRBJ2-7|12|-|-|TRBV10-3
TGTGCCATCAGTTCCCTAGCCGGCGAGCAGTACTTC
CAISSLAGEQYF
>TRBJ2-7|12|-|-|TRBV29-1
TGCAGCGTTGGGGACTTCTTCTACGAGCAGTACTTC
CSVGDFFYEQYF
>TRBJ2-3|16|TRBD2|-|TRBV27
TGTGCCAGCGGGCGACTAGCGGGAGGTAATAGAGATACGCAGTATTTT
CASGRLAGGNRDTQYF
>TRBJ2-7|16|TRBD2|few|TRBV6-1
TGTGCCAGCAGTGACGCCGGGACTAGTGCCTTCGACGAGCAGTACTTC
CASSDAGTSAFDEQYF
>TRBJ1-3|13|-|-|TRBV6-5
TGTGCCAGCAGTAGAGGGATTGGAAACACCATATATTTT
CASSRGIGNTIYF
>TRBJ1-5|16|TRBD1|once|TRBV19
TGTGCCAGTAGTAATACCCGAGACAGGGGGCATCAGCCCCAGCATTTT
CASSNTRDRGHQPQHF
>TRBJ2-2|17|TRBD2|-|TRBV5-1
TGCGCCAGCAGCTGGGAGCCCGGACTAGCGGTCACCGGGGAGCTGTTTTTT
CASSWEPGLAVTGELFF
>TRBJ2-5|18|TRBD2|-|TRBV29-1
TGCAGCGTTGATAGCGGGAGGGACTGGGGCTTGTACCAAGAGACCCAGTACTTC
CSVDSGRDWGLYQETQYF
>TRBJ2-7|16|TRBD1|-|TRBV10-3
TGTGCCATCAGTGCCCCGGGACAGGGGTTCGTCTACGAGCAGTACTTC
CAISAPGQGFVYEQYF
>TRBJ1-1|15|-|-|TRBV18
TGTGCCAGCTCACCCTCCGGGTCACAGGCCACTGAAGCTTTCTTT
CASSPSGSQATEAFF
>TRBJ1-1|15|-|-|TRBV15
TGTGCCACCAGCAGATGGGCGCCACAGAGCACTGAAGCTTTCTTT
CATSRWAPQSTEAFF